This T cell receptor (beta chain) originates from a study of control samples from healthy donors and cancer patients. This CDR3 is 13 amino acids long. With 6 bases clipped from V and 4 bases from J, the junction kept 2 bases outside the gene matches. The V gene's germline CDR1 is MNHEY and CDR2 SVGAGI. Sequencing used immunoSEQ multiplex PCR; TCRdb keeps in-frame clones, though not all of them. The sample lists some 150,000 clones, approximately 94% occurring once. This clonotype was obtained from a middle-aged man in good health. The sequenced material came from blood. This sequence joins TRBV6-5 and TRBJ2-1; 8 bases are a match to TRBD2. CDR3 amino acids: CASRLAEYNEQFF. The CDR3, as DNA: TGTGCCAGCAGACTAGCGGAGTACAATGAGCAGTTCTTC.